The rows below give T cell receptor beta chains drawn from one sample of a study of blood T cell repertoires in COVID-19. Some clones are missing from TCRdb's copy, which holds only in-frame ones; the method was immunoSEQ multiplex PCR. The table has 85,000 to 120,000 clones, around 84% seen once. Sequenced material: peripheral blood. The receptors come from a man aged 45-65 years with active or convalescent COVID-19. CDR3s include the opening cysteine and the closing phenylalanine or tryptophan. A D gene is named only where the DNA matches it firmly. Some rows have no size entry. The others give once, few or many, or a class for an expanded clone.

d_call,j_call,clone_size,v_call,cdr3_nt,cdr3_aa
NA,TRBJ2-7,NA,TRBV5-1,TGCGCCAGCAGCTTGGTTCGTAGCGGTGCCTCCTACGAGCAGTACTTC,CASSLVRSGASYEQYF
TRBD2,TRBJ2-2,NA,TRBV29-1,TGCAGCGGCTCCCGGACTAGCGGGGGGCCTAACACCGGGGAGCTGTTTTTT,CSGSRTSGGPNTGELFF
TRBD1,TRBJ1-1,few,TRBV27,TGTGCCAGCACTCGGGACAGAATGAACACTGAAGCTTTCTTT,CASTRDRMNTEAFF
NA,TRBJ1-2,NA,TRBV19,TGTGCCAGTAGTATTTCCCAGGGACTCAACTATGGCTACACCTTC,CASSISQGLNYGYTF
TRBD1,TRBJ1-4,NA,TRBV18,TGTGCCAGCTCGCTAACGGGACAGATGAATGAAAAACTGTTTTTT,CASSLTGQMNEKLFF
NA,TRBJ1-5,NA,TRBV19,TGTGCCAGTAGTATAGACGGGGGGGGGCAGCCCCAGCATTTT,CASSIDGGGQPQHF
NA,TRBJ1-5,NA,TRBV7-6,TGTGCCAGCAGCTTAGCAGTAGATCAGCCCCAGCATTTT,CASSLAVDQPQHF
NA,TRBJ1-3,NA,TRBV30,TGTGCCTGGTCCGCCGGGGGGGGGCGACAGGGAAACACCATATATTTT,CAWSAGGGRQGNTIYF
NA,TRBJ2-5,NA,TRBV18,TGTGCCAGCTCACCACCGGGACAACAAGAGACCCAGTACTTC,CASSPPGQQETQYF
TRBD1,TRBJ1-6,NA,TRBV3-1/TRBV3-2,TGTGCCAGCAGCTGGCACCAACAGGGGGGTAATTCACCCCTCCACTTT,CASSWHQQGGNSPLHF
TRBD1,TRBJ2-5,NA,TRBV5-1,TGCGCCAGCAGGGACAGGGCCCAAGAGACCCAGTACTTC,CASRDRAQETQYF
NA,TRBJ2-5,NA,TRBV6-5,TGTGCCAGCAGTCCCCTCCGGGGCCAAGAGACCCAGTACTTC,CASSPLRGQETQYF
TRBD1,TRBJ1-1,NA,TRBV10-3,TGTGCCATCAGTGGGTCGCGGGACAGGGTACCGAACACTGAAGCTTTCTTT,CAISGSRDRVPNTEAFF
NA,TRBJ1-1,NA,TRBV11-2,TGTGCCAGCAGCTTCGGTGTGGCAGGGGAAACTGAAGCTTTCTTT,CASSFGVAGETEAFF
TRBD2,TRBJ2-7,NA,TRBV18,TGTGCCAGCTCACCCAGGGGCCTAGCGGGGGACGAGCAGTACTTC,CASSPRGLAGDEQYF
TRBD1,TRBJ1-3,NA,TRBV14,TGTGCCAGCAGCCCACGACAGGGATCGGCTGGAAACACCATATATTTT,CASSPRQGSAGNTIYF
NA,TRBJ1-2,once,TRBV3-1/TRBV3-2,TGTGCCACCCAGGGTGGTGACTATGGCTACACCTTC,CATQGGDYGYTF
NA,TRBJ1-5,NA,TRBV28,TGTGCCAGCAGTCGGACAGATAGCAATCAGCCCCAGCATTTT,CASSRTDSNQPQHF
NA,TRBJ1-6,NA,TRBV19,TGTGCCAGTAGTACCGGCTCCTATAATTCACCCCTCCACTTT,CASSTGSYNSPLHF
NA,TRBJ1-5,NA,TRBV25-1,TGTGCCAGCAGTGAATGGAGCAGCAATCAGCCCCAGCATTTT,CASSEWSSNQPQHF
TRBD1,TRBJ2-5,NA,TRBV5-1,TGCGCCAGCAGCGGGGGGACAGGGACGGAGACCCAGTACTTC,CASSGGTGTETQYF
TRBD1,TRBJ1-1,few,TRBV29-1,TGCAGCGTTGTTCCCAGGGGGATAGAAGCTTTCTTT,CSVVPRGIEAFF
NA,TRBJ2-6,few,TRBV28,TGTGCCAGCAGTTCCCAGCAAGTACAGGGTGGTGGGGCCAACGTCCTGACTTTC,CASSSQQVQGGGANVLTF
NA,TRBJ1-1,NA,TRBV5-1,TGCGCCAGCAGGGGAGGGCCCGACACTGAAGCTTTCTTT,CASRGGPDTEAFF
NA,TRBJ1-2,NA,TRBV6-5,TGTGCCACGGACAGCTTCTATGGCTACACCTTC,CATDSFYGYTF
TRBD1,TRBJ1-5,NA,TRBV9,TGTGCCAGCAGCGGTGGGACAGGGGGCCTGAGCAATCAGCCCCAGCATTTT,CASSGGTGGLSNQPQHF
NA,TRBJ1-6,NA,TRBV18,TGTGCCAGCTCAGCGGACAGTAATTCACCCCTCCACTTT,CASSADSNSPLHF
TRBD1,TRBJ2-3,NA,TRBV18,TGTGCCAGCTCGCCCGACAGGGGGTTGACAGATACGCAGTATTTT,CASSPDRGLTDTQYF
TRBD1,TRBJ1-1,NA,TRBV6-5,TGTGCCAGCAGTCCCGAGGGACAGGGTGACACTGAAGCTTTCTTT,CASSPEGQGDTEAFF
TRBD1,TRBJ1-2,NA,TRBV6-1,TGTGCCAGCAGTGAGGGGACAGCTGGGAACTATGGCTACACCTTC,CASSEGTAGNYGYTF
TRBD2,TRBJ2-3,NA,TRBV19,TGTGCCAGTAGTATTAAGTTGGGACTAGCGGGGTTGTCAGATACGCAGTATTTT,CASSIKLGLAGLSDTQYF
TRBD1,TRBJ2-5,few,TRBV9,TGTGCCAGCAGCGTACAGGGGGCGCAAGAGACCCAGTACTTC,CASSVQGAQETQYF